A single sample gave rise to the 6 T cell receptor beta chains below, sequenced in a study of OX40 agonist ivuxolimab in advanced cancers. The assay was immunoSEQ multiplex PCR, and TCRdb's table has in-frame clones only and misses some. The sample consists of tens of thousands of clones, approximately 84% of them appearing once. Sequences were derived from CD4+ or CD8+ T cells sorted from blood, sampled in a trial of the OX40 agonist ivuxolimab. These receptors originate from an adult with an advanced solid tumor such as melanoma, head and neck, liver or kidney cancer.

This clone was recorded only once. J is TRBJ2-5 and V is TRBV6-5; 8 positions match TRBD2. With 7 bases clipped from V and 5 bases from J, the junction kept 9 bases outside the gene matches. Germline V gene lookup returns CDR1 MNHEY and CDR2 SVGAGI. The CDR3 runs 14 residues. The CDR3, as DNA: TGTGCCAGCACAAGTGCGGGGGGCGGGGAGACCCAGTACTTC. Its protein product is CASTSAGGGETQYF.

V and J are TRBV30 and TRBJ2-7; D might be TRBD2 (5 bases). Per germline, CDR1 GTSNPN and CDR2 SVGIG (reference sequence). This CDR3 is 13 amino acids long. V lost 2 bases and J 0 bases, leaving 8 bases between the germline ends. The CDR3 spells CAWSSRDSYEQYF. DNA of the CDR3: TGTGCCTGGAGTTCGAGGGACTCCTACGAGCAGTACTTC.

This rearrangement joins TRBV7-9 to TRBJ2-7; no definite D call. Germline V gene data show CDR1 as SEHNR and CDR2 as FQNEAQ (reference sequence). The CDR3 extends over 13 amino acids. V was shortened by 3 bases and J by 1 base, with 7 bases between the two germline ends. This chain's CDR3 is CASSFMGSYEQYF. CDR3 DNA sequence: TGTGCCAGCAGCTTTATGGGTTCCTACGAGCAGTACTTC.

V gene TRBV28 combines with J gene TRBJ2-2; 7 bases align to TRBD2. Trimming took 10 bases from V and 2 from J; bases not matched to a gene: 7. The CDR3 is 14 residues long. CDR1 and CDR2 (germline): MDHEN, SYDVKM. The DNA for the CDR3 is TGTGCCACCGGCGGGGGTTTCAACACCGGGGAGCTGTTTTTT. This gives the protein CATGGGFNTGELFF. Drawing the rest from reference TRBV28 and TRBJ2-2, the complete variable domain is DVKVTQSSRYLVKRTGEKVFLECVQDMDHENMFWYRQDPGLGLRLIYFSYDVKMKEKGDIPEGYSVSREKKERFSLILESASTNQTSMYLCATGGGFNTGELFFGEGSRLTVL.

The rearrangement links TRBV28 to TRBJ1-2; D unresolved. Germline CDR1 reads MDHEN; CDR2 reads SYDVKM. Trimming removed 2 bases at V and 0 bases at J, with 7 bases between. This CDR3 spans 14 amino acids. CDR3 amino acids: CASSLAGSNYGYTF. CDR3 coding DNA: TGTGCCAGCAGTTTAGCAGGTTCTAACTATGGCTACACCTTC.

This rearrangement joins TRBV28 to TRBJ2-7, with TRBD1 matching over 12 bases. The CDR3 length is 15 residues. The junction had 8 bases not matched to a gene; V was cut back by 5 bases and J by 6 bases. CDR1 is MDHEN and CDR2 is SYDVKM in the germline V gene. CDR3: CASSPYGTGGGEQYV. The CDR3 DNA reads as TGTGCCAGCAGTCCGTATGGGACAGGGGGCGGCGAGCAGTACGTC.